What follows are 21 T cell receptor beta chains derived from one specimen sequenced in a study of metastatic and nonmetastatic thyroid tumors. Ahead of thyroid surgery, no patient had received treatment of any kind. TCRdb reanalyzed the PCR reads with MiXCR. The table shows 35,000 to 50,000 clones, with less than 5% occurring only once. What was sequenced was blood. The receptors were gathered from a female donor with papillary thyroid cancer or a benign thyroid nodule (not recorded which). Some clones in this sample may be carry-over from other donors' samples.

This clone has a handful of counts. The rearrangement uses TRBV24-1 and TRBJ2-5; 7 nucleotides match TRBD1. From germline, CDR1 is KGHDR and CDR2 SFDVKD. V shed 4 bases and J 5 bases; nucleotides not matched to a gene: 9. This CDR3 has 15 residues. The CDR3, as DNA: TGTGCCACCAGTGAGTCGACAGGGTTAGGGGAGACCCAGTACTTC. Protein product: CATSESTGLGETQYF.

This clone was seen many times. This chain joins TRBV11-3 and TRBJ1-1, with 11 nucleotides matching TRBD1. With V trimmed by 10 bases and J by 0 bases, 10 bases remained unmatched. Germline-derived CDR1 and CDR2 are SGHNT and YENEEA. The CDR3 runs 16 residues. The chain's CDR3 is CATQDRGRGMNTEAFF. The CDR3 nucleotides read TGTGCCACCCAGGACAGGGGGCGCGGAATGAACACTGAAGCTTTCTTT.

This clone was counted at least ten times. This rearrangement joins TRBV12-3 or TRBV12-4 to TRBJ1-1; possibly TRBD1 for D (6 bases). This CDR3 is 14 amino acids long. Trimming left V 1 base short and J 0 bases short, with 6 bases between. This CDR3 reads CASSLDRVNTEAFF. The CDR3 DNA is TGTGCCAGCAGTTTAGACAGGGTGAACACTGAAGCTTTCTTT.

Ten or more counts support this clone. V gene TRBV9 combines with J gene TRBJ1-6; 7 bases are shared with TRBD1. The CDR3 is 16 residues long. From germline, CDR1 is SGDLS and CDR2 YYNGEE. The V gene end was trimmed by 2 bases and the J gene end by 7 bases; junction bases not matched to a gene: 9. The CDR3 loop is CASSVQGGALNSPLHF. The CDR3 DNA reads TGTGCCAGCAGCGTTCAGGGGGGGGCGCTGAATTCACCCCTCCACTTT.

This clone was observed at least ten times. The V and J genes are TRBV5-1 and TRBJ2-6; no reliable D call. Germline assignment: CDR1 SGHRS and CDR2 YFSETQ. The CDR3 sequence is 16 residues long. V lost 2 bases to trimming and J lost 2 bases, with 11 bases between them. The CDR3 DNA reads TGCGCCAGCAGCTTTTTACCGACTGCTGGGGCCAACGTCCTGACTTTC. Translation gives CASSFLPTAGANVLTF.

This clone has only a few counts. Compared with germline, one end of the junction differs, possibly owing to a read error. This sequence joins TRBV20-1 and TRBJ2-1; D assignment may be TRBD1 or TRBD2 (6 bases each). This CDR3 is built from 16 residues. The germline V gene encodes CDR1 DFQATT and CDR2 SNEGSKA (reference sequence). Here the CDR3 DNA reads TGCAGTGCTAGCGCCATTAGTGGGGGGTGGGACAATGAGCGGTTCTTC. It codes for CSASAISGGWDNERFF.

Points on this clone: An end of the junction differs from the germline gene, which may be a read error. The V gene is TRBV6-1, the J gene TRBJ1-2, with 7 bases matching TRBD1. This CDR3 has 17 amino acids. Per germline, CDR1 MNHNS and CDR2 SASEGT. In nucleotides, the CDR3 is TGTGCCATCAGTGAGTCCGGATCGTCCGGGACAGTGTATGGCTACACCTTC. It encodes CAISESGSSGTVYGYTF.

At least ten counts were recorded for this clone. The chain recombines TRBV30 with TRBJ2-2; TRBD1 is a possible D gene (6 bases). The germline V gene has CDR1 GTSNPN and CDR2 SVGIG (reference sequence). V was trimmed by 4 bases and J by 5 bases, leaving 11 bases between them. The length of the CDR3 is 13 residues. The CDR3 nucleotides read TGTGCCTGGATGTCGGGACATACCGGGGAGCTGTTTTTT. Translated: CAWMSGHTGELFF.

This clone was found many times. The rearrangement uses TRBV6-5 and TRBJ2-1, with a tentative D call TRBD2 (5 bases). Germline V lookup: CDR1 MNHEY, CDR2 SVGAGI. The V end was cut by 0 bases, the J end by 4 bases, with 10 bases between. The CDR3 extends over 15 amino acids. The CDR3 nucleotides read TGTGCCAGCAGTTACTCAGGGCGGGTGTACAATGAGCAGTTCTTC. It translates to CASSYSGRVYNEQFF.

This clone turned up a few times. This rearrangement joins TRBV5-6 to TRBJ1-6; 8 bases fit TRBD1. V gave up 2 bases and J gave up 10 bases; unmatched junction bases: 8. The length of the CDR3 is 15 residues. In germline, CDR1 is SGHDT, CDR2 YYEEEE. In nucleotides, the CDR3 is TGTGCCAGCAGCTTTCAGACAGGGGAAACCTCACCCCTCCACTTT. Protein sequence: CASSFQTGETSPLHF.

Regarding this clone: At one boundary the junction diverges from the germline segment, which might be a read error. This chain links TRBV27 with TRBJ1-2; 8 bases agree with TRBD1. Germline CDR1 MNHEY, CDR2 SMNVEV (reference sequence). The CDR3 is 15 residues long. CDR3 in DNA: TGTGCCAGCAGTACGGACAGGGAGGGATTGAGGGTCTACACCTTT. Translation: CASSTDREGLRVYTF.

This clone was seen at least ten times. J is TRBJ2-7 and V is TRBV3-1, with D tentatively TRBD1 (5 bases). CDR1 LGHDT and CDR2 YNNKEL come from the germline V gene (reference sequence). The CDR3 has 12 amino acids. Trimming left V 7 bases short and J 3 bases short, with 10 bases between. In nucleotides, the CDR3 is TGTGCCAGCATAGGGGCCAGCTACGAGCAGTACTTC. This sequence encodes CASIGASYEQYF.

This clone appeared many times. Without the conserved terminal phenylalanine or tryptophan, this CDR3 likely stems from a read error. The DNA is omitted, as the CDR3 cannot be located on it reliably, and the CDR3 follows TCRdb's listing. The genes are TRBV18 and TRBJ1-1; the table's D call TRBD1 went unverified against the DNA. The CDR3 is 16 amino acids long, termini counted. Germline CDR1 KGHSH, CDR2 LQKENI. The CDR3 is CASSPYIFRDSTPFEV.

This clone was observed a few times. A much larger clone lies a single base off, so this may be a read error. It is likely a read error, because the conserved phenylalanine at the end of the CDR3 is missing. The chain recombines TRBV2 with TRBJ2-7; D is uncertain. V lost 6 bases to trimming and J lost 8 bases, with 14 bases between them. Germline CDR1 and CDR2: SNHLY and FYNNEI. This CDR3 has 12 amino acids. This CDR3 reads CASRLGVLKQYL. CDR3 nucleotide sequence: TGTGCCAGCAGGCTTGGGGTGCTCAAGCAGTACTTA.

This clone was counted at least ten times. The chain links TRBV10-2 to TRBJ1-5; a weak D match, TRBD1 (5 bases). The CDR3 has 16 residues. Looked up from germline, CDR1 is WSHSY and CDR2 is SAAADI. Deletions cut 0 bases from V and 1 base from J, with 10 bases between. The CDR3 loop is CASSESLWDSNQPQHF. The CDR3, as DNA: TGCGCCAGCAGTGAGTCGTTGTGGGACAGCAATCAGCCCCAGCATTTT.

This clone showed up many times. The chain employs TRBV18 and TRBJ1-2; 8 bases align to TRBD1. The CDR3 is made up of 14 amino acids. The V gene end was trimmed by 5 bases and the J gene end by 8 bases; junction bases not matched to a gene: 10. Germline CDR1 and CDR2: KGHSH and LQKENI. The CDR3, as DNA: TGTGCCAGCTCAACCTACAGGGGGGTGAACGGCTACACCTTC. Amino acid sequence: CASSTYRGVNGYTF.

J is TRBJ2-2 and V is TRBV7-9; 8 bases agree with TRBD1. Germline V gene lookup returns CDR1 SEHNR and CDR2 FQNEAQ (reference sequence). The CDR3 length is 15 residues. Trimming took 5 bases from V and 7 from J; bases not matched to a gene: 9. The CDR3 nucleotides are TGTGCCAGCAGCCCCGGACAGGGAGGAGACGGGGAGCTGTTTTTT. Its protein product is CASSPGQGGDGELFF.

This clone was picked up many times. This chain uses TRBV30 with TRBJ1-1; D call uncertain. V shed 5 bases and J shed 11 bases, with 18 bases lying between them. Germline values: CDR1 GTSNPN, CDR2 SVGIG (reference sequence). The CDR3 is 12 amino acids. The CDR3: CAWSSRPHGAFF. The CDR3 DNA is TGTGCCTGGTCAAGCCGGCCCCACGGCGCTTTCTTT. Full variable domain (missing parts from reference TRBV30 and TRBJ1-1): SQTIHQWPATLVQPVGSPLSLECTVEGTSNPNLYWYRQAAGRGLQLLFYSVGIGQISSEVPQNLSASRPQDRQFILSSKKLLLSDSGFYLCAWSSRPHGAFFGQGTRLTVV.

This clone turned up a few times. Mismatch with germline at one junction end may stem from a read error. The rearrangement links TRBV20-1 to TRBJ1-6; D possibly corresponds to TRBD1 (5 bases). Germline CDR1 and CDR2: DFQATT and SNEGSKA (reference sequence). The CDR3 consists of 13 residues. Here the CDR3 reads CSVSKGEGSPPHF. CDR3 DNA: TGCAGTGTCTCAAAAGGGGAGGGTTCACCCCCCCACTTT.

This clone showed up many times. The chain carries TRBV7-9 and TRBJ1-2; a possible D gene is TRBD1 (6 bases). CDR1 SEHNR and CDR2 FQNEAQ come from the germline V gene (reference sequence). Trimming pared 10 bases from V and 6 bases from J, leaving 15 bases between. The CDR3 has 12 residues. The CDR3 sequence: CAMSYREDGYTF. Written as DNA, the CDR3 is TGTGCCATGTCCTACAGGGAGGATGGCTACACCTTC.

This clone was recorded many times. The CDR3 DNA reads as TGCGCCAGCAGCCAACTCCGGGACTCCTACTACGAGCAGTACTTC. Encoded protein: CASSQLRDSYYEQYF. The rearrangement links TRBV4-1 to TRBJ2-7; D possibly corresponds to TRBD2 (6 bases). This CDR3 spans 15 amino acids. Looked up from germline, CDR1 is MGHRA and CDR2 is YSYEKL. Trimming took 2 bases from V and 3 from J, leaving 14 bases between them.